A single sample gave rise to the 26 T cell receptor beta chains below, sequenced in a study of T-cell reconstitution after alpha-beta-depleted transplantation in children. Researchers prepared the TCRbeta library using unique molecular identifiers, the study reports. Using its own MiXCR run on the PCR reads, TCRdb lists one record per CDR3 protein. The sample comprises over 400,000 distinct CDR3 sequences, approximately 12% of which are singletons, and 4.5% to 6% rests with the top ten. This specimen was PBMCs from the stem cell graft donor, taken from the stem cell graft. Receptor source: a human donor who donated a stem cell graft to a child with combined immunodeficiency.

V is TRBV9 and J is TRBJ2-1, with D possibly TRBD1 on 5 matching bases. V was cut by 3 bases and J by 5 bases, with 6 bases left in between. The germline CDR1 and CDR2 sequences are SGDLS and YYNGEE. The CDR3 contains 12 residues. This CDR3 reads CASSAQDNEQFF. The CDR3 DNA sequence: TGTGCCAGCAGCGCACAGGACAATGAGCAGTTCTTC.

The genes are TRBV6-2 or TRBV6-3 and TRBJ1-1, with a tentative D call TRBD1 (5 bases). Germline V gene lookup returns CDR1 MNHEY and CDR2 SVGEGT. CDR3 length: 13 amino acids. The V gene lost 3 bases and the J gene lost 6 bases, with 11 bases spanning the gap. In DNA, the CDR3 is TGTGCCAGCAGTTATTGGGGCGCCGCTGAAGCTTTCTTT. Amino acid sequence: CASSYWGAAEAFF.

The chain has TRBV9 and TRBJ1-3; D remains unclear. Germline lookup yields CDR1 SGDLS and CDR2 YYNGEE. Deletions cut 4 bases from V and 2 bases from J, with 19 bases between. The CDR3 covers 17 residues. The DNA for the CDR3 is TGTGCCAGCAGCCCGAACCACCGCGACGGAGCTGGAAACACCATATATTTT. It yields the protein CASSPNHRDGAGNTIYF.

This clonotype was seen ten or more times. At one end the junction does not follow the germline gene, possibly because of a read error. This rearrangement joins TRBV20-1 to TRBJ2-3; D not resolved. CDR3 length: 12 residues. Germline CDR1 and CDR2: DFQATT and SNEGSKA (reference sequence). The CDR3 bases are TGCAGTGCCAGAGTGAGAGTAGATACGCAGTATTTT. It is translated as CSARVRVDTQYF.

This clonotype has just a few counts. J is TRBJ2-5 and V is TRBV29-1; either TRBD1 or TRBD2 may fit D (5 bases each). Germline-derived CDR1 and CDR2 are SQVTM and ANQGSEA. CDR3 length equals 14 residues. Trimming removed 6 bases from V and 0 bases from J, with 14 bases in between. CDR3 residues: CSVTDSGDQETQYF. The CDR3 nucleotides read TGCAGCGTAACCGACAGCGGCGACCAAGAGACCCAGTACTTC.

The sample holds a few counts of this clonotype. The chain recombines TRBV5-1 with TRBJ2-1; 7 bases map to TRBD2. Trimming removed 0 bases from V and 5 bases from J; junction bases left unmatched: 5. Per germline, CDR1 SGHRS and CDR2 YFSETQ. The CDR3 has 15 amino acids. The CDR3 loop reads CASSLDTRGNNEQFF. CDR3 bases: TGCGCCAGCAGCTTGGACACGCGGGGGAACAATGAGCAGTTCTTC. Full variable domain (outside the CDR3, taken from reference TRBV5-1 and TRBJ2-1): KAGVTQTPRYLIKTRGQQVTLSCSPISGHRSVSWYQQTPGQGLQFLFEYFSETQRNKGNFPGRFSGRQFSNSRSEMNVSTLELGDSALYLCASSLDTRGNNEQFFGPGTRLTVL.

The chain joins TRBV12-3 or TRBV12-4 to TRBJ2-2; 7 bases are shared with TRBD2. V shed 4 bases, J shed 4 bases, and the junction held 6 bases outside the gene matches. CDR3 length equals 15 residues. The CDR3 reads CASSSRTSSTGELFF. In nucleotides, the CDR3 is TGTGCCAGCAGTTCGAGGACTAGTAGCACCGGGGAGCTGTTTTTT.

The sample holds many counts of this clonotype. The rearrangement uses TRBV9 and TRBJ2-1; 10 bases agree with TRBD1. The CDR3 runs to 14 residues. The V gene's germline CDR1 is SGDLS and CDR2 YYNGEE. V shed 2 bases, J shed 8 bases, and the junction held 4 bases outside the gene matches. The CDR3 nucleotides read TGTGCCAGCAGCGTTGGGACAGGGGACTATGAGCAGTTCTTC. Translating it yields CASSVGTGDYEQFF.

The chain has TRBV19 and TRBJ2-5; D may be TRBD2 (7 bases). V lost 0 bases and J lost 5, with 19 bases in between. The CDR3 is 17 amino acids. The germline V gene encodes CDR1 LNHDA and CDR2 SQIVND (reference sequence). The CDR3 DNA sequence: TGTGCCAGTAGTATAGAAGGGGGTCCAGCGGGGTATGAGACCCAGTACTTC. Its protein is CASSIEGGPAGYETQYF.

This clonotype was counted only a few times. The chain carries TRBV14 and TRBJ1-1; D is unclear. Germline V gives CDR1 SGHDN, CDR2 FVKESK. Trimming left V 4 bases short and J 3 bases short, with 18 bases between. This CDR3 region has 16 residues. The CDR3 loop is CASSRLGAGGDTEAFF. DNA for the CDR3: TGTGCCAGCAGCCGGCTGGGTGCTGGTGGAGACACTGAAGCTTTCTTT.

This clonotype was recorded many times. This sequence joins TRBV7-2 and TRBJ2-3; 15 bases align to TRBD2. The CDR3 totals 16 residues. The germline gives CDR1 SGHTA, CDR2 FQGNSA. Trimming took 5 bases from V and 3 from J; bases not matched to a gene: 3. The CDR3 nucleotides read TGTGCCAGCAGCCGCGGACTAGCGGGGGGGACAGATACGCAGTATTTT. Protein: CASSRGLAGGTDTQYF.

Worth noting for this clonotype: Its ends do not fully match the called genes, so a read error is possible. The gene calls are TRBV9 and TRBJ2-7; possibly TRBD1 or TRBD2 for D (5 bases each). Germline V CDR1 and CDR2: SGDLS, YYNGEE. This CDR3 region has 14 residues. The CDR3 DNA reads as TGTACCAGCAGCCTGGGTACGAGGGACCTCGAGCAGTACTTC. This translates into CTSSLGTRDLEQYF.

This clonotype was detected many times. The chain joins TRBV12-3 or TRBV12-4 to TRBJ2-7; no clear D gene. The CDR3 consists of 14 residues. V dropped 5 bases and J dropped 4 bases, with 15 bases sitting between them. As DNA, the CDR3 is TGTGCCAGCAGTCCGAAGCTGGGTGGGTACGAGCAGTACTTC. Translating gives CASSPKLGGYEQYF.

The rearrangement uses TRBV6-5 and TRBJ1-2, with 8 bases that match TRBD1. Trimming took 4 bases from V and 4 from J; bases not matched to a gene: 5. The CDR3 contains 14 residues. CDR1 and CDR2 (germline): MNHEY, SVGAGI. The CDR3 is CASSWTGYGYGYTF. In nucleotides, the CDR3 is TGTGCCAGCAGTTGGACAGGGTACGGCTATGGCTACACCTTC.

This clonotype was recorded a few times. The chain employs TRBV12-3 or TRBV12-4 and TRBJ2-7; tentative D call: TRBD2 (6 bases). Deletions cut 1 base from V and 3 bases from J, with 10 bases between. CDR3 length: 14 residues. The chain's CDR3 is CASSLGGGDYEQYF. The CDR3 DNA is TGTGCCAGCAGTTTAGGAGGAGGGGACTACGAGCAGTACTTC.

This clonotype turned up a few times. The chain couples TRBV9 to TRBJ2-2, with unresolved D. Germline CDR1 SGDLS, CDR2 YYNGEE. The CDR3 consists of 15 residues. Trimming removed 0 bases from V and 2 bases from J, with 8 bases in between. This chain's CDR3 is CASSVDWINTGELFF. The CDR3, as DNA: TGTGCCAGCAGCGTAGACTGGATTAACACCGGGGAGCTGTTTTTT. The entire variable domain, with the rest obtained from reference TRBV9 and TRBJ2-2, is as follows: DSGVTQTPKHLITATGQRVTLRCSPRSGDLSVYWYQQSLDQGLQFLIQYYNGEERAKGNILERFSAQQFPDLHSELNLSSLELGDSALYFCASSVDWINTGELFFGEGSRLTVL.

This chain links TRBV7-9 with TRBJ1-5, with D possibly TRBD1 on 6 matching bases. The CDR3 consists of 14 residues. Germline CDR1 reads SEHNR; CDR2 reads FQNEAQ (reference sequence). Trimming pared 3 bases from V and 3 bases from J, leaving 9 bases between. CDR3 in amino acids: CASSFGTINQPQHF. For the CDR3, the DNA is TGTGCCAGCAGCTTCGGGACAATCAATCAGCCCCAGCATTTT.

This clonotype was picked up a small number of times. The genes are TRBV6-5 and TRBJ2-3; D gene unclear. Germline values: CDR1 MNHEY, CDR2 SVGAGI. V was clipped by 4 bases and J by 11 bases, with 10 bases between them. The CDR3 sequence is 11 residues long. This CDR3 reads CASSSRIVQYF. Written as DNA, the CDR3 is TGTGCCAGCAGTTCCAGGATCGTGCAGTATTTT.

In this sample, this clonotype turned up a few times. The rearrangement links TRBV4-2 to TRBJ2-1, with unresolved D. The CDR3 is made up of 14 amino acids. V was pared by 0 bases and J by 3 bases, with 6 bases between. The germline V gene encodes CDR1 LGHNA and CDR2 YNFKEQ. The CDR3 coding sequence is TGTGCCAGCAGCCAAGAAATAGACTACAATGAGCAGTTCTTC. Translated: CASSQEIDYNEQFF.

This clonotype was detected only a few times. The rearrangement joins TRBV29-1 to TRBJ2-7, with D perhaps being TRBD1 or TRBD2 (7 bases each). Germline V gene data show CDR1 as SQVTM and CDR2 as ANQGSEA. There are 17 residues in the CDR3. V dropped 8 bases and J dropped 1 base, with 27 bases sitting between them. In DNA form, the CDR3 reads TGCAGCCCGGCGCGGGGGATCCGGGACAGAAAGTCCTACGAGCAGTACTTC. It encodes CSPARGIRDRKSYEQYF.

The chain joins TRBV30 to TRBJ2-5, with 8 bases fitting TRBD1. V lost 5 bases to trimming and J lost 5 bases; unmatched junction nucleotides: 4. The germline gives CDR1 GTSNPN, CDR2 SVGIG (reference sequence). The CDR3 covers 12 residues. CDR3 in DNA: TGTGCCTGGGGACAGGGAGGTGAGACCCAGTACTTC. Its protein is CAWGQGGETQYF. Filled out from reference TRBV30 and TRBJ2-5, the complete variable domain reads SQTIHQWPATLVQPVGSPLSLECTVEGTSNPNLYWYRQAAGRGLQLLFYSVGIGQISSEVPQNLSASRPQDRQFILSSKKLLLSDSGFYLCAWGQGGETQYFGPGTRLLVL.

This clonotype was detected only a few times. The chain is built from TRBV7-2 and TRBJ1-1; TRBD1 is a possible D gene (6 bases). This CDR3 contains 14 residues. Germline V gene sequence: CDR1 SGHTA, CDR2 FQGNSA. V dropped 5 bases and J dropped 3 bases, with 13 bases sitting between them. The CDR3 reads CASSRRGWDTEAFF. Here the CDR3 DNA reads TGTGCCAGCAGCCGAAGGGGGTGGGACACTGAAGCTTTCTTT.

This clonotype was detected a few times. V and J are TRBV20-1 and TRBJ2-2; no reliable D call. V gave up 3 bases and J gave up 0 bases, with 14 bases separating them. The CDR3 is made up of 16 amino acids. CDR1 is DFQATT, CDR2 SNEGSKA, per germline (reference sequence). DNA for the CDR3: TGCAGTGCTAGGGTAGAACGGGCGACGAACACCGGGGAGCTGTTTTTT. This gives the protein CSARVERATNTGELFF.

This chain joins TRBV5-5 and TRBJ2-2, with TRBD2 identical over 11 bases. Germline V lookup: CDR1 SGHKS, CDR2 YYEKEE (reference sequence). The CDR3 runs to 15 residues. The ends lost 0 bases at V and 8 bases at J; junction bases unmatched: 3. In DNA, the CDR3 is TGTGCCAGCAGCTTGGATAGCGGGAGGGCTGGGGAGCTGTTTTTT. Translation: CASSLDSGRAGELFF.

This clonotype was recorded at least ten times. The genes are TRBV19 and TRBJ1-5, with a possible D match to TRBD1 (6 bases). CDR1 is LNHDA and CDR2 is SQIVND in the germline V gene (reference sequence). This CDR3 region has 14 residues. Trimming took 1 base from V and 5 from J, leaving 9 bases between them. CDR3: CASSIVGGHQPQHF. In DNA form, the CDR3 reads TGTGCCAGTAGTATAGTGGGGGGGCATCAGCCCCAGCATTTT.

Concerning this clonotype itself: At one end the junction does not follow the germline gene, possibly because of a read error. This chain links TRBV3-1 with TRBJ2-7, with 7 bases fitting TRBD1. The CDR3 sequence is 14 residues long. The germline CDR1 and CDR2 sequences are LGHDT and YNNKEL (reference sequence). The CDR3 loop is CACSQTRDSYEQYF. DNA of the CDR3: TGTGCCTGCAGCCAGACCAGGGACAGCTACGAGCAGTACTTC.